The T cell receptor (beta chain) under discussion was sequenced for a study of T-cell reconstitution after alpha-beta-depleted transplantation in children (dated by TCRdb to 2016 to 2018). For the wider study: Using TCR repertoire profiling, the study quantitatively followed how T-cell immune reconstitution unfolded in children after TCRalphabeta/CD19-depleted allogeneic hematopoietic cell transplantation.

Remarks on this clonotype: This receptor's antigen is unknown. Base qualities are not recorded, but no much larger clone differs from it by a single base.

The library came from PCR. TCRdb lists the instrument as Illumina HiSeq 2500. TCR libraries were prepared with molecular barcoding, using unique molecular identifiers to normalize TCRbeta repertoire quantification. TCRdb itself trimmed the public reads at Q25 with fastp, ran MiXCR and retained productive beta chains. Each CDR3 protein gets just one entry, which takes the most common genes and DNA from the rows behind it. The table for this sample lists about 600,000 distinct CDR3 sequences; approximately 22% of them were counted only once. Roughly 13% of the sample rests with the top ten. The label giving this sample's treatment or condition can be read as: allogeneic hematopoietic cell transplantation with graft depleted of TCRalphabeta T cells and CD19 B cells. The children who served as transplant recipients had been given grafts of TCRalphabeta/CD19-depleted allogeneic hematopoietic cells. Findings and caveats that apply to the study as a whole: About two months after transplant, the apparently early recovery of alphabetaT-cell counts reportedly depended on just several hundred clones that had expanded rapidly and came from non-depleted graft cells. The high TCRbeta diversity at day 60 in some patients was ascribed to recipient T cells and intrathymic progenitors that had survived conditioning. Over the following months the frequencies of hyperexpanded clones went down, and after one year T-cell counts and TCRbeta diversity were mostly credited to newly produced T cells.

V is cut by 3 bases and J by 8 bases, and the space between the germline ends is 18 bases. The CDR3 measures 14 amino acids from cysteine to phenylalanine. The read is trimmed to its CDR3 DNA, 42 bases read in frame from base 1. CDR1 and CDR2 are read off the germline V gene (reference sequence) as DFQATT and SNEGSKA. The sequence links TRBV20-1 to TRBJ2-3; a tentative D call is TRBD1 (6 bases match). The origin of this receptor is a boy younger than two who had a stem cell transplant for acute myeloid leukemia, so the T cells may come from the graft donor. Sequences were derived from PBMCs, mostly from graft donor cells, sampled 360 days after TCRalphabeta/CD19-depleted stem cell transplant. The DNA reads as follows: TGCAGTGCTAGTCGGCCAACAGGGACGGGTACGCAGTATTTT. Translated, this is CSASRPTGTGTQYF.